The 21 T cell receptor beta chains in this list originate from one sample, sequenced in a study of T-cell memory formation after mild COVID-19. In TCRdb, the 5' RACE reads were re-called with MiXCR into one record per CDR3 protein. The repertoire includes 75,000 to 95,000 distinct CDR3 sequences, 10% to 15% of them detected once, and 27% sits in the top ten. Material for sequencing was PBMCs or a T cell subset sorted from them (not recorded which). The receptors derive from an adult woman who had mild COVID-19 (a few samples of this study predate the infection). Cell type and time point are not known.

This clonotype has at least ten counts. This sequence joins TRBV11-1 and TRBJ2-7; D perhaps matches TRBD1 (6 bases). V lost 5 bases and J lost 1, with 12 bases in between. CDR3 size: 14 residues. The germline V gene has CDR1 SGHAT and CDR2 FQDESV (reference sequence). This CDR3 reads CASSPPGQSYEQYF. CDR3 coding DNA: TGTGCCAGCAGCCCGCCGGGACAATCCTACGAGCAGTACTTC.

This clonotype was seen only once. This chain links TRBV30 with TRBJ2-1; the match to TRBD2 covers 13 bases. V gave up 5 bases and J gave up 7 bases; unmatched junction bases: 5. This CDR3 has 14 residues. CDR1 is GTSNPN, CDR2 SVGIG, per germline (reference sequence). The CDR3, as DNA: TGTGCCTGGGAACTAGCGGGGGGGCCAAATGAGCAGTTCTTC. As protein: CAWELAGGPNEQFF.

This clonotype was counted between two and nine times. The rearrangement joins TRBV11-2 to TRBJ2-5, with 7 bases aligning to TRBD1. From germline, CDR1 is SGHAT and CDR2 FQNNGV. The CDR3 is 17 amino acids. The V gene end was trimmed by 0 bases and the J gene end by 3 bases; junction bases not matched to a gene: 10. The CDR3 DNA reads as TGTGCCAGCAGCTTAGATGGGGACAGTCTAAGGAAAGAGACCCAGTACTTC. This encodes CASSLDGDSLRKETQYF.

A single count supports this clonotype. This chain uses TRBV9 with TRBJ2-2; 7 bases fit TRBD1. Germline V gives CDR1 SGDLS, CDR2 YYNGEE. The CDR3 has 15 residues. Trimming at V came to 3 bases and at J to 1 base, leaving 3 bases not matched to a gene. The DNA of the CDR3 is TGTGCCAGCAGCGCCCGGGACAGGAACACCGGGGAGCTGTTTTTT. Its translation: CASSARDRNTGELFF.

This clonotype turned up a few times. The chain has TRBV7-8 and TRBJ2-5, with D possibly TRBD2 on 5 matching bases. This CDR3 is built from 15 residues. The ends were cut back, 0 bases at V and 1 base at J, with 9 bases in the middle. Germline V gene lookup returns CDR1 SGHVS and CDR2 FQNEAQ. The CDR3 nucleotides read TGTGCCAGCAGCTTAGCCACCCGGGGCCAAGAGACCCAGTACTTC. It is translated as CASSLATRGQETQYF.

This clonotype has only a few counts. The chain carries TRBV29-1 and TRBJ2-1; 11 nucleotides match TRBD1. With 1 base clipped from V and 1 base from J, the junction kept 0 bases outside the gene matches. Germline CDR1 and CDR2: SQVTM and ANQGSEA. This CDR3 is 15 amino acids long. CDR3 sequence reads: CSVEGDRGSYNEQFF. CDR3 DNA sequence: TGCAGCGTTGAAGGGGACAGGGGGTCCTACAATGAGCAGTTCTTC.

This clonotype was counted many times. The chain is built from TRBV7-6 and TRBJ2-1, with 8 bases lining up with TRBD2. Trimming removed 5 bases from V and 5 bases from J; junction bases left unmatched: 11. The CDR3 is 16 amino acids. The germline gives CDR1 SGHVS, CDR2 FNYEAQ. The CDR3 is CASSPASGRTHNEQFF. CDR3 DNA: TGTGCCAGCAGCCCAGCGAGCGGGAGAACCCACAATGAGCAGTTCTTC.

J is TRBJ1-5 and V is TRBV3-1, with D possibly being TRBD1 (6 bases). Deletions cut 6 bases from V and 3 bases from J, with 15 bases between. Germline V gene lookup returns CDR1 LGHDT and CDR2 YNNKEL (reference sequence). This CDR3 has 15 residues. The CDR3 nucleotides are TGTGCCAGCAGTCAGGGGTGGCCCTCCAATCAGCCCCAGCATTTT. This encodes CASSQGWPSNQPQHF.

A few counts support this clonotype. This sequence joins TRBV7-9 and TRBJ2-1; tentatively, D is TRBD2 (6 bases). Trimming pared 5 bases from V and 9 bases from J, leaving 20 bases between. The CDR3 spans 15 residues. Germline loops: CDR1 SEHNR, CDR2 FQNEAQ (reference sequence). This CDR3 reads CASSPLQRGGGEQFF. CDR3 nucleotide sequence: TGTGCCAGCAGCCCCCTCCAGAGGGGAGGAGGTGAGCAGTTCTTC.

The genes are TRBV13 and TRBJ2-7, with D maybe TRBD2 (5 bases). The CDR3 consists of 13 residues. V dropped 5 bases and J dropped 2 bases, with 10 bases sitting between them. Germline CDR1 reads PRHDT; CDR2 reads FYEKMQ (reference sequence). CDR3 region: CASSPDGAYEQYF. As DNA, the CDR3 is TGTGCCAGCAGCCCAGACGGGGCCTACGAGCAGTACTTC.

Turning to this clonotype: An end of the junction differs from the germline gene, which may be a read error. The gene calls are TRBV5-5 and TRBJ1-2, with D unresolved. This CDR3 contains 13 residues. The germline gives CDR1 SGHKS, CDR2 YYEKEE (reference sequence). The CDR3 DNA reads TGTGCCAGCGGCTTGGCCGGGCGGGGAGGCTACACCTTC. Translating gives CASGLAGRGGYTF.

This clonotype was detected ten times or more. The rearrangement uses TRBV7-9 and TRBJ2-3; 14 nucleotides match TRBD2. Germline CDR1 SEHNR, CDR2 FQNEAQ (reference sequence). V was pared by 5 bases and J by 0 bases, with 13 bases of the junction left unmatched. This CDR3 spans 20 amino acids. CDR3 loop: CASSAEPGTSGSRSTDTQYF. CDR3 DNA sequence: TGTGCCAGCAGCGCCGAACCCGGGACTAGCGGGAGTCGAAGCACAGATACGCAGTATTTT.

This clonotype has more than one count but fewer than ten. Mismatch with germline at one junction end may stem from a read error. This sequence joins TRBV7-7 and TRBJ2-5; D remains ambiguous. The CDR3 extends over 13 amino acids. CDR1 SSHAT and CDR2 FNYEAQ come from the germline V gene (reference sequence). The CDR3 region has the DNA TGTGCTAGCAGCTTCAACCCCGCAGAGACCCAGTACTTC. Translating it yields CASSFNPAETQYF. Based on the CDR3 plus reference TRBV7-7 and TRBJ2-5, the full variable domain is GAGVSQSPRYKVTKRGQDVTLRCDPISSHATLYWYQQALGQGPEFLTYFNYEAQPDKSGLPSDRFSAERPEGSISTLTIQRTEQRDSAMYRCASSFNPAETQYFGPGTRLLVL.

The chain recombines TRBV5-1 with TRBJ2-1; 9 nucleotides align to TRBD2. V lost 4 bases and J lost 0; bases outside the gene matches: 5. There are 16 residues in the CDR3. Germline V lookup: CDR1 SGHRS, CDR2 YFSETQ. In nucleotides, the CDR3 is TGCGCCAGCAGCCCGCTAGCGGGGCCCTCCTACAATGAGCAGTTCTTC. Translated, it gives CASSPLAGPSYNEQFF. Supplemented by reference TRBV5-1 and TRBJ2-1, the full variable domain reads KAGVTQTPRYLIKTRGQQVTLSCSPISGHRSVSWYQQTPGQGLQFLFEYFSETQRNKGNFPGRFSGRQFSNSRSEMNVSTLELGDSALYLCASSPLAGPSYNEQFFGPGTRLTVL.

This clonotype has only a few counts. The V call is TRBV7-3, the J call TRBJ2-2; D is unclear. This CDR3 spans 17 amino acids. Germline V lookup: CDR1 SGHTA, CDR2 FQGTGA. Trimming shortened V by 5 bases and J by 0 bases, and 16 bases separated the two germline ends. The CDR3 spells CASSLRDPRTNTGELFF. The CDR3 DNA sequence: TGTGCCAGCAGCCTACGAGACCCACGGACGAACACCGGGGAGCTGTTTTTT.

This clonotype was counted between two and nine times. This chain joins TRBV24-1 and TRBJ2-1, with 8 bases fitting TRBD2. Germline V gene sequence: CDR1 KGHDR, CDR2 SFDVKD. CDR3 length: 14 residues. V lost 9 bases to trimming and J lost 0 bases; unmatched junction nucleotides: 3. CDR3 region: CATGGGSSYNEQFF. CDR3 nucleotide sequence: TGTGCCACCGGCGGGGGGAGCTCCTACAATGAGCAGTTCTTC.

This clonotype has more than one count but fewer than ten. This sequence joins TRBV20-1 and TRBJ2-3; 10 positions match TRBD2. The CDR3 runs 14 residues. In germline, CDR1 is DFQATT, CDR2 SNEGSKA (reference sequence). With V trimmed by 5 bases and J by 3 bases, 5 bases remained unmatched. DNA for the CDR3: TGCAGTGCTGAGGAGCGGGAGGGTACAGATACGCAGTATTTT. It yields the protein CSAEEREGTDTQYF.

The genes are TRBV7-3 and TRBJ2-5; 11 bases are a match to TRBD1. The germline V gene encodes CDR1 SGHTA and CDR2 FQGTGA. The CDR3 totals 15 residues. V lost 6 bases, J lost 5 bases, and 8 bases stayed unmatched. CDR3 sequence: CASSPGQGAWETQYF. As DNA, the CDR3 is TGTGCCAGCAGTCCTGGACAGGGGGCATGGGAGACCCAGTACTTC.

The chain joins TRBV10-3 to TRBJ2-5; 7 nucleotides line up with TRBD2. Germline CDR1 and CDR2: ENHRY and SYGVKD. The CDR3 runs to 14 residues. Germline trimming cut 2 bases from V and 5 bases from J; bases unmatched to any gene: 5. The CDR3 loop reads CAISELADTETQYF. Written as DNA, the CDR3 is TGTGCCATCAGTGAGCTAGCGGATACGGAGACCCAGTACTTC.

This chain uses TRBV25-1 with TRBJ2-1; possible D gene TRBD2, 5 bases. Trimming stripped 2 bases from V and 4 bases from J, with 18 bases between. Germline CDR1 is MGHDK and CDR2 is SYGVNS. The CDR3 sequence is 17 residues long. The DNA of the CDR3 is TGTGCCAGCAGTGAAGAGGGAGCAGTTTTGGGTTACAATGAGCAGTTCTTC. As protein: CASSEEGAVLGYNEQFF.

This sequence joins TRBV11-1 and TRBJ2-7; the D gene is possibly TRBD1 (5 bases). V was clipped by 2 bases and J by 3 bases, with 5 bases between them. Germline CDR1 and CDR2: SGHAT and FQDESV (reference sequence). The CDR3 runs to 12 residues. In nucleotides, the CDR3 is TGTGCCAGCAGCTTACAGGGCTACGAGCAGTACTTC. It specifies CASSLQGYEQYF. The entire variable domain, with the rest obtained from reference TRBV11-1 and TRBJ2-7, is as follows: EAEVAQSPRYKITEKSQAVAFWCDPISGHATLYWYRQILGQGPELLVQFQDESVVDDSQLPKDRFSAERLKGVDSTLKIQPAELGDSAMYLCASSLQGYEQYFGPGTRLTVT.